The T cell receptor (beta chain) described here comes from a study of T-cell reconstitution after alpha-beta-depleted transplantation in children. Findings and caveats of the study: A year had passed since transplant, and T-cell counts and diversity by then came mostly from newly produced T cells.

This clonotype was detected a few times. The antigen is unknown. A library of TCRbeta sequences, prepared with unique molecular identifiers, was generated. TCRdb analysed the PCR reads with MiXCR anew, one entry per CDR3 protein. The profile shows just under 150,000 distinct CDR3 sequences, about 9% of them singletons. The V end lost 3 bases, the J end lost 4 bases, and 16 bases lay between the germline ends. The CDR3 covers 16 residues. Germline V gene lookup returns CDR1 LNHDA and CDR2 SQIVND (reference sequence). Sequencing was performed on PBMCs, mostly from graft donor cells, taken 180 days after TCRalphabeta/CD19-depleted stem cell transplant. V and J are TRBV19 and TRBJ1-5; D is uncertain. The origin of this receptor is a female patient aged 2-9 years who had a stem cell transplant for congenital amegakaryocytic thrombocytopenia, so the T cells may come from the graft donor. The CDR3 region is CASSMGWLGVNQPQHF. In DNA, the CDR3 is TGTGCCAGTAGTATGGGGTGGCTAGGTGTAAATCAGCCCCAGCATTTT.